Presented here are 25 T cell receptor beta chains from one specimen sequenced in a study of sequential checkpoint blockade in melanoma. Profiling relied on immunoSEQ multiplex PCR, and the TCRdb table lists in-frame clones only, not all of them. Found here are 25,000 to 35,000 clones, 77% of them singletons; the top ten hold 22%. The treatment was: randomized to nivolumab then ipilimumab (arm A) or the reverse (arm B). Sample: CD8+ T cells sorted from blood (inferred from file names), taken from a patient given nivolumab and ipilimumab in sequence. The receptors were sampled from a human donor with melanoma.

The chain recombines TRBV9 with TRBJ2-5; 9 bases fit TRBD2. This CDR3 spans 14 amino acids. The V gene's germline CDR1 is SGDLS and CDR2 YYNGEE. V was pared by 2 bases and J by 9 bases, with 8 bases of the junction left unmatched. This CDR3 reads CASSVGGGGGAQYF. CDR3 sequence (DNA): TGTGCCAGCAGCGTCGGCGGGGGCGGGGGGGCCCAGTACTTC.

This clone was found a few times. The genes are TRBV7-9 and TRBJ2-3, with 8 bases fitting TRBD1. The V segment lost 1 base and the J segment 3 bases; nucleotides outside the gene matches: 3. Germline V gene data show CDR1 as SEHNR and CDR2 as FQNEAQ (reference sequence). The CDR3 is 15 residues long. The CDR3 loop is CASSLGQGRTDTQYF. The CDR3 DNA sequence: TGTGCCAGCAGCTTAGGACAGGGGAGGACAGATACGCAGTATTTT.

In its sample, this clone ranks as medium-sized. The chain combines TRBV7-9 with TRBJ1-1; D remains ambiguous. This CDR3 has 12 amino acids. V lost 5 bases, J lost 10 bases, and 14 bases lay in between. Germline V CDR1 and CDR2: SEHNR, FQNEAQ (reference sequence). In DNA, the CDR3 is TGTGCCAGCAGCCCGCCGAGCGCAGTAGCTTTCTTT. This encodes CASSPPSAVAFF. Full variable domain (missing parts from reference TRBV7-9 and TRBJ1-1): DTGVSQNPRHKITKRGQNVTFRCDPISEHNRLYWYRQTLGQGPEFLTYFQNEAQLEKSRLLSDRFSAERPKGSFSTLEIQRTEQGDSAMYLCASSPPSAVAFFGQGTRLTVV.

On this clone itself: A read error may produce the germline difference seen at one junction end. The V and J genes are TRBV4-1 and TRBJ1-2; D gene uncertain. The CDR3 sequence is 13 residues long. The germline gives CDR1 MGHRA, CDR2 YSYEKL. The CDR3 loop reads CASSPSGNYGYTF. As DNA, the CDR3 is TGTGCCAGCAGCCCGAGCGGCAACTATGGCTACACCTTC.

The rearrangement uses TRBV27 and TRBJ2-1, with TRBD2 matching over 7 bases. Trimming took 5 bases from V and 6 from J; bases not matched to a gene: 4. This CDR3 comprises 13 residues. Germline CDR1 MNHEY, CDR2 SMNVEV (reference sequence). The CDR3 DNA reads as TGTGCCAGCAGTGCGACTAGCCGCAATGAGCAGTTCTTC. It specifies CASSATSRNEQFF.

V is TRBV9 and J is TRBJ2-1; 9 positions agree with TRBD1. V was pared by 3 bases and J by 8 bases, with 12 bases of the junction left unmatched. This CDR3 is 16 amino acids long. Germline V CDR1 and CDR2: SGDLS, YYNGEE. The CDR3 DNA is TGTGCCAGCAGCGCCCCACAGGGGGCGCAGGTCGATGAGCAGTTCTTC. Translation: CASSAPQGAQVDEQFF.

The rearrangement joins TRBV4-3 to TRBJ2-1; TRBD1 matches at 9 bases. Germline trimming cut 4 bases from V and 7 bases from J; bases unmatched to any gene: 8. This CDR3 comprises 15 residues. The V gene's germline CDR1 is LGHNA and CDR2 YSLEER. The CDR3 here is CASSPGTGSINEQFF. CDR3 DNA sequence: TGCGCCAGCAGCCCCGGGACAGGGTCAATTAATGAGCAGTTCTTC.

The chain employs TRBV5-8 and TRBJ2-5; 8 bases agree with TRBD2. Per the germline V gene, CDR1 is SGHTS and CDR2 is YDEGEE. This CDR3 has 14 amino acids. V trimming: 2 bases; J trimming: 2 bases; junction bases outside the gene matches: 2. The CDR3 reads CASSFGTRQETQYF. Here the CDR3 DNA reads TGTGCCAGCAGCTTCGGGACTAGGCAAGAGACCCAGTACTTC. The full variable domain, rest sourced from reference TRBV5-8 and TRBJ2-5, is EAGVTQSPTHLIKTRGQQATLRCSPISGHTSVYWYQQALGLGLQFLLWYDEGEERNRGNFPPRFSGRQFPNYSSELNVNALELEDSALYLCASSFGTRQETQYFGPGTRLLVL.

Points on this clone: Its ends do not fully match the called genes, so a read error is possible. The chain is built from TRBV7-7 and TRBJ2-7, with D uncertain. Germline loops: CDR1 SSHAT, CDR2 FNYEAQ (reference sequence). This CDR3 region has 14 residues. This CDR3 is CASSFKPGAYEQYF. Here the CDR3 DNA reads TGTGCTAGCAGCTTTAAACCCGGAGCCTACGAGCAGTACTTC. Combining the CDR3 with reference TRBV7-7 and TRBJ2-7 gives the whole variable domain GAGVSQSPRYKVTKRGQDVTLRCDPISSHATLYWYQQALGQGPEFLTYFNYEAQPDKSGLPSDRFSAERPEGSISTLTIQRTEQRDSAMYRCASSFKPGAYEQYFGPGTRLTVT.

This clone occurred a few times. The V gene is TRBV19, the J gene TRBJ1-4; TRBD1 is a possible D gene (6 bases). The CDR3 extends over 16 amino acids. CDR1 and CDR2 (germline): LNHDA, SQIVND (reference sequence). V was clipped by 5 bases and J by 5 bases, with 18 bases between them. In DNA form, the CDR3 reads TGTGCCAGTAGTGACCGCCCGGACAGACCAAATGAAAAACTGTTTTTT. Protein: CASSDRPDRPNEKLFF.

The chain combines TRBV7-2 with TRBJ2-5, with 13 bases identical to TRBD2. The junction had 5 bases not matched to a gene; V was cut back by 5 bases and J by 5 bases. Germline V lookup: CDR1 SGHTA, CDR2 FQGNSA. The length of the CDR3 is 15 residues. CDR3 DNA sequence: TGTGCCAGCAGCCTGTGGACTAGCGGGAGTGAGACCCAGTACTTC. It encodes CASSLWTSGSETQYF.

The chain has TRBV5-5 and TRBJ1-1, with 7 bases lining up with TRBD1. Germline CDR1 reads SGHKS; CDR2 reads YYEKEE (reference sequence). Trimming took 5 bases from V and 0 from J; bases not matched to a gene: 10. The CDR3 is 16 amino acids. DNA for the CDR3: TGTGCCAGCAGTATCGAGGGGGCGCGAATGAACACTGAAGCTTTCTTT. Encoded protein: CASSIEGARMNTEAFF.

The rearrangement uses TRBV28 and TRBJ1-2, with TRBD1 identical over 7 bases. CDR1 and CDR2 (germline): MDHEN, SYDVKM. The CDR3 loop spans 13 amino acids. The V and J ends lost 3 bases and 3 bases, in that order; junction bases with no gene match: 1. The DNA for the CDR3 is TGTGCCAGCAGTTTGGGACAGTACTATGGCTACACCTTC. This sequence encodes CASSLGQYYGYTF.

This chain joins TRBV2 and TRBJ1-1; D is uncertain. CDR3 length: 11 residues. The ends were cut back, 8 bases at V and 11 bases at J, with 15 bases in the middle. Looked up from germline, CDR1 is SNHLY and CDR2 is FYNNEI. This CDR3 reads CASRDRQKAFF. The DNA of the CDR3 is TGTGCCAGCCGGGATCGTCAGAAGGCTTTCTTT.

This clone came up once. This chain uses TRBV11-2 with TRBJ2-1; 7 bases align to TRBD2. The CDR3 runs to 16 residues. The ends lost 0 bases at V and 4 bases at J; junction bases unmatched: 6. Germline CDR1 is SGHAT and CDR2 is FQNNGV. The CDR3 loop is CASSLDLGGSYNEQFF. Written as DNA, the CDR3 is TGTGCCAGCAGCTTAGATTTGGGGGGGTCGTACAATGAGCAGTTCTTC.

J is TRBJ2-1 and V is TRBV29-1, with 13 bases lining up with TRBD2. Trimming took 1 base from V and 4 from J; bases not matched to a gene: 4. This CDR3 has 16 residues. CDR1 is SQVTM, CDR2 ANQGSEA, per germline. This chain's CDR3 is CSVEGTSGGRYNEQFF. The CDR3 DNA reads as TGCAGCGTTGAAGGGACTAGCGGGGGCCGTTACAATGAGCAGTTCTTC.

CDR3: CASSLFSGSNEQFF. In nucleotides, the CDR3 is TGTGCCAGCAGCTTATTTTCTGGGAGCAATGAGCAGTTCTTC. The chain links TRBV7-8 to TRBJ2-1, with a possible D match to TRBD2 (5 bases). The V gene's germline CDR1 is SGHVS and CDR2 FQNEAQ. V was pared by 2 bases and J by 6 bases, with 11 bases between. CDR3 length equals 14 residues.

V gene TRBV12-5 combines with J gene TRBJ2-2; TRBD2 agrees at 9 bases. The CDR3 length is 17 residues. Trimming at V came to 1 base and at J to 1 base, leaving 4 bases not matched to a gene. Germline V gene data show CDR1 as LGHNT and CDR2 as FRNRAP. The CDR3 nucleotides are TGTGCTAGTGGTTTGGGCTATAGCGGGGGGAACACCGGGGAGCTGTTTTTT. This translates into CASGLGYSGGNTGELFF.

V usage is TRBV7-2 and J usage is TRBJ2-1; maybe TRBD2 (5 bases). This CDR3 region has 12 residues. V was shortened by 1 base and J by 10 bases, with 8 bases between the two germline ends. Germline CDR1 and CDR2: SGHTA and FQGNSA. The CDR3 here is CASSLEGGEQFF. The DNA for the CDR3 is TGTGCCAGCAGCTTAGAAGGAGGAGAGCAGTTCTTC.

The rearrangement uses TRBV6-5 and TRBJ2-7; tentative D call: TRBD1 (5 bases). The CDR3 runs 12 residues. Trimming cost V 5 bases and J 1 base, with 6 bases left between them. CDR1 MNHEY and CDR2 SVGAGI come from the germline V gene. CDR3 amino acids: CASSQGSYEQYF. The CDR3 coding sequence is TGTGCCAGCAGTCAGGGTTCCTACGAGCAGTACTTC.

The V gene is TRBV11-2, the J gene TRBJ1-2; TRBD1 matches at 12 bases. This CDR3 comprises 17 residues. The germline CDR1 and CDR2 sequences are SGHAT and FQNNGV. With V trimmed by 5 bases and J by 5 bases, 12 bases remained unmatched. The CDR3 here is CASSVTGTGGLWYGYTF. DNA for the CDR3: TGTGCCAGCAGCGTAACCGGGACAGGGGGCCTATGGTATGGCTACACCTTC. The full variable domain, rest sourced from reference TRBV11-2 and TRBJ1-2, is EAGVAQSPRYKIIEKRQSVAFWCNPISGHATLYWYQQILGQGPKLLIQFQNNGVVDDSQLPKDRFSAERLKGVDSTLKIQPAKLEDSAVYLCASSVTGTGGLWYGYTFGSGTRLTVV.

This chain links TRBV6-5 with TRBJ2-7; TRBD2 matches at 8 bases. Trimming cost V 5 bases and J 5 bases; bases outside gene matches: 5. This CDR3 has 13 amino acids. Germline V gene sequence: CDR1 MNHEY, CDR2 SVGAGI. CDR3 sequence reads: CASSQGTSNEQYF. The CDR3 DNA follows: TGTGCCAGCAGTCAAGGGACTAGTAACGAGCAGTACTTC.

This chain connects TRBV7-9 to TRBJ2-3; D is perhaps TRBD2 (5 bases). This CDR3 has 11 amino acids. The V gene's germline CDR1 is SEHNR and CDR2 FQNEAQ (reference sequence). Between the trimmed V and J ends, which lost 5 bases and 6 bases, there was a span of 6 bases. The CDR3 sequence: CASSRGDTQYF. The CDR3 DNA reads as TGTGCCAGCAGCCGAGGGGATACGCAGTATTTT.

This rearrangement joins TRBV4-3 to TRBJ2-7; D perhaps matches TRBD2 (6 bases). Germline CDR1 reads LGHNA; CDR2 reads YSLEER. Trimming pared 4 bases from V and 4 bases from J, leaving 20 bases between. The CDR3 is made up of 16 amino acids. The CDR3 coding sequence is TGCGCCAGCAGCCCCTCCGGGACTCCGAGCCCATACGAGCAGTACTTC. Its protein is CASSPSGTPSPYEQYF.

The chain has TRBV6-1 and TRBJ2-1; TRBD1 agrees at 7 bases. The CDR3 has 13 amino acids. Trimming cost V 8 bases and J 12 bases; bases outside gene matches: 13. The germline V gene encodes CDR1 MNHNS and CDR2 SASEGT. For the CDR3, the DNA is TGTGCCAGCCTCAGGGACAGACCAATTCTGCAGTTCTTC. Translation: CASLRDRPILQFF.